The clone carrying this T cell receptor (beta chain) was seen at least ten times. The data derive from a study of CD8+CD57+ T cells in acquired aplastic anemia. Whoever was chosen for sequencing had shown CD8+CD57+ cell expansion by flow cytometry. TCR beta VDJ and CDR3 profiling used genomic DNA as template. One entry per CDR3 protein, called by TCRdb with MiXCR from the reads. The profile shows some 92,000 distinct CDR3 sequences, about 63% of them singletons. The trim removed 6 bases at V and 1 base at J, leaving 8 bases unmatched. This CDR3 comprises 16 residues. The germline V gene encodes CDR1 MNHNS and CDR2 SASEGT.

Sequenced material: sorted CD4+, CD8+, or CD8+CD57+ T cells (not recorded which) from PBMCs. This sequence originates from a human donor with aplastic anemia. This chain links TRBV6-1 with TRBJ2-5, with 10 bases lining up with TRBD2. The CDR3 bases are TGTGCCAGCAGGGTTCTAGCGGGAGTGAGCCAAGAGACCCAGTACTTC. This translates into CASRVLAGVSQETQYF.